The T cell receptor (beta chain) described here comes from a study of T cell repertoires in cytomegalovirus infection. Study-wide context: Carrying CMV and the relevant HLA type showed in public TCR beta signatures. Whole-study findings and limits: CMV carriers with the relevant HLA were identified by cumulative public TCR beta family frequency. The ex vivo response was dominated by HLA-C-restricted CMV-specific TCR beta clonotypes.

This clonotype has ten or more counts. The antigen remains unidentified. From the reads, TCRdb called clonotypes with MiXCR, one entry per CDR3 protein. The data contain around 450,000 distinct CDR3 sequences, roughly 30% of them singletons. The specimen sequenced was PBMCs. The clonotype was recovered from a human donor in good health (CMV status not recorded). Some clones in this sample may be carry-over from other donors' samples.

CDR3 in DNA: TGTGCCAGCAGTTTCTCCCAGGGTGGCACAGATACGCAGTATTTT. This encodes CASSFSQGGTDTQYF. The gene calls are TRBV28 and TRBJ2-3; the D gene is possibly TRBD1 (5 bases). This CDR3 spans 15 amino acids. Per the germline V gene, CDR1 is MDHEN and CDR2 is SYDVKM. V dropped 3 bases and J dropped 1 base, with 11 bases sitting between them.